This TCR beta chain was recovered during a study of T cell responses to AZD1222 COVID-19 vaccine. Points from the study as a whole: Compared with day 0, the breadth and depth of the Spike-specific TCR repertoire rose significantly after two doses of AZD1222. Donors were mostly white British, more females; clonal diversity possibly underestimated. Close to half of spike-specific TCRs reportedly recognize unmutated variant regions. Across the whole spike, CD4 TCRs peaked at regions 160-218 and 743-854.

J lost 9 bases, V lost 0 bases, and 10 bases had no gene match. Per germline, CDR1 MNHEY and CDR2 SMNVEV (reference sequence). CDR3 size: 17 residues. Method: immunoSEQ multiplex PCR; TCRdb's copy keeps in-frame clones and lacks some. There are 95,000 to 150,000 clones in the sample; 80% to 90% occur only once, and approximately 3.1% lies in the top ten. Note on this clone: What it binds is not known.

The TCR originated in an adult in good health. The sequenced sample was peripheral blood, obtained on day 0 of AZD1222 vaccination. V and J are TRBV27 and TRBJ2-1; TRBD2 matches at 11 bases. This CDR3 reads CASSLSWASGRQVEQFF. For the CDR3, the DNA is TGTGCCAGCAGTTTATCGTGGGCTAGCGGGAGGCAGGTTGAGCAGTTCTTC.